This record covers a single T cell receptor beta chain. An end of the junction differs from the germline gene, which may be a read error. These data come from a study of blood T cell repertoires in COVID-19. Turning to the study itself: COVID-19 samples, acute and convalescent, were from the United States, Italy and Spain. Sources were T cells, B-cell-depleted T cells, or PBMCs; the material itself was cDNA or gDNA.

The CDR3 length is 14 residues. The germline gives CDR1 SGHTA, CDR2 FQGNSA. Generated by immunoSEQ multiplex PCR, the TCRdb table keeps only in-frame clones and is missing some. The data hold about 300,000 clones, with 83% observed a single time. The gene calls are TRBV7-2 and TRBJ2-1; 9 nucleotides agree with TRBD2. The sequence was obtained from a woman aged 50 to 65 with acute or convalescent COVID-19. Input material: peripheral blood. The CDR3 spells CASRLAGVYDEQFF. The CDR3, as DNA: TGTGCCAGCAGATTAGCGGGAGTGTACGATGAGCAGTTCTTC.